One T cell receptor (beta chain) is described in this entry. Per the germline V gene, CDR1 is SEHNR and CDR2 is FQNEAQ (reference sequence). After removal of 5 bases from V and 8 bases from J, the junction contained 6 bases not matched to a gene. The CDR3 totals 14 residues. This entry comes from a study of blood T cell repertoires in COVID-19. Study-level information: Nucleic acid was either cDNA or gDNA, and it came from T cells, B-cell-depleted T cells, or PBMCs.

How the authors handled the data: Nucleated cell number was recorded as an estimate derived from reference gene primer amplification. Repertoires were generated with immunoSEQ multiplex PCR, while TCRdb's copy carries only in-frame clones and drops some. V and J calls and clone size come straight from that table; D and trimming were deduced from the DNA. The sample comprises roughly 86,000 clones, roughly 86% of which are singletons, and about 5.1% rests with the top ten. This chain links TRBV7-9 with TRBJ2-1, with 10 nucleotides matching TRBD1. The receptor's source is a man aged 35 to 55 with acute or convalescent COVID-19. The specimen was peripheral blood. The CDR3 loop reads CASSRDRGLHEQFF. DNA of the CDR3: TGTGCCAGCAGCCGGGACAGGGGTTTGCATGAGCAGTTCTTC.